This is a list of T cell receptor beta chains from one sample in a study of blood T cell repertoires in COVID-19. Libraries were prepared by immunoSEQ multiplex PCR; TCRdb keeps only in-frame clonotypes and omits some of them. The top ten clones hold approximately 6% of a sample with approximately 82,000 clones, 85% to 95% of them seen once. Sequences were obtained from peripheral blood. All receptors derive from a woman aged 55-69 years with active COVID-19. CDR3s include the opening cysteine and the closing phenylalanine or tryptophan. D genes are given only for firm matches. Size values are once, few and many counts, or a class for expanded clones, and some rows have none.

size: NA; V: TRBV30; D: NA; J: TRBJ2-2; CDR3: CAWTGEGTGELFF; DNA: TGTGCCTGGACAGGGGAGGGGACCGGGGAGCTGTTTTTT
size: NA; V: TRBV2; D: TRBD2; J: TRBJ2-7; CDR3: CASTQASGGIYEQYF; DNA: TGTGCCAGCACCCAGGCTAGCGGGGGGATATACGAGCAGTACTTC
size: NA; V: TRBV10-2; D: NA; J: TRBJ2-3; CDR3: CASRVGGRTDTQYF; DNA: TGCGCCAGCAGAGTGGGGGGGCGCACAGATACGCAGTATTTT
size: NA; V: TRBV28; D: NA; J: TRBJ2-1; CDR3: CASSLGGGPNEQFF; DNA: TGTGCCAGCAGCTTAGGCGGGGGCCCGAATGAGCAGTTCTTC
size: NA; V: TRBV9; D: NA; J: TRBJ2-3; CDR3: CASSVSGTSTDTQYF; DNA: TGTGCCAGCAGCGTTTCCGGGACTAGCACAGATACGCAGTATTTT
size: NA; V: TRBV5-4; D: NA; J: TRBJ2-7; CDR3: CASSSPRDTHYEQYF; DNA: TGTGCCAGCAGCTCACCCCGGGACACTCACTACGAGCAGTACTTC
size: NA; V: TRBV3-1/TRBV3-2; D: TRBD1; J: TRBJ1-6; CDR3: CASSQDGTGGSPLHF; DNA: TGTGCCAGCAGCCAAGATGGGACAGGGGGCTCACCCCTCCACTTT
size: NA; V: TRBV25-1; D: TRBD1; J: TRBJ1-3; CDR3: CASRDRGHGNTIYF; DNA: TGTGCCAGCAGAGACAGGGGGCATGGAAACACCATATATTTT
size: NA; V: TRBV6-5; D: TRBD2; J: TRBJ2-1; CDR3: CASSYWTSGSYNEQFF; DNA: TGTGCCAGCAGTTACTGGACTAGCGGGAGTTACAATGAGCAGTTCTTC
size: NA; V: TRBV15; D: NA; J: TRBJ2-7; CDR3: CATSPHGGEQYF; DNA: TGTGCCACCAGCCCCCACGGGGGCGAGCAGTACTTC
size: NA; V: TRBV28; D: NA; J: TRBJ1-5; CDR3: CASTSGVGNQPQHF; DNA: TGTGCCAGCACCTCAGGGGTAGGCAATCAGCCCCAGCATTTT
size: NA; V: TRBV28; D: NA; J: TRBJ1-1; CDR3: CASSFRLGAEAFF; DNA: TGTGCCAGCAGTTTCCGGCTGGGCGCTGAAGCTTTCTTT
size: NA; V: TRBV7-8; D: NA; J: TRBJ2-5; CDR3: CASSFGGGGETQYF; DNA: TGTGCCAGCAGCTTCGGGGGAGGGGGGGAGACCCAGTACTTC
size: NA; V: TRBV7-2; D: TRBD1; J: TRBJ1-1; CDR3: CASSPQRGLGTEAFF; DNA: TGTGCCAGCAGCCCCCAGAGGGGGCTGGGCACTGAAGCTTTCTTT
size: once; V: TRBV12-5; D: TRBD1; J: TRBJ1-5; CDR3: CASGKGTGEAPGQPQHF; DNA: TGTGCTAGTGGTAAAGGGACAGGGGAAGCGCCTGGACAGCCCCAGCATTTT
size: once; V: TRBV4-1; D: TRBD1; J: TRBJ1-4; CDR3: CASSLGQGSREKLFF; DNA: TGCGCCAGCAGCCTTGGACAGGGATCTAGAGAAAAACTGTTTTTT
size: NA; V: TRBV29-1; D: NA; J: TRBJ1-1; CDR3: CSPTRGDTEAFF; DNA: TGCAGCCCCACTCGGGGTGACACTGAAGCTTTCTTT
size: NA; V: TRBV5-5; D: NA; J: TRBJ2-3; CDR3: CASSLVSNTDTQYF; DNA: TGTGCCAGCAGCTTGGTTTCTAACACAGATACGCAGTATTTT